This T cell receptor beta chain was obtained from a study of blood T cell repertoires in COVID-19. This CDR3 is 12 amino acids long. Trimming pared 3 bases from V and 4 bases from J, leaving 5 bases between. CDR1 is SGHTA, CDR2 FQGNSA, per germline. The protocol was immunoSEQ multiplex PCR, while the TCRdb copy is restricted to in-frame clones and leaves out a portion. Of roughly 51,000 clones in the sample, around 86% were seen once. The receptor's source is a man aged 45-65 years with active COVID-19. Input material: peripheral blood. J is TRBJ2-3 and V is TRBV7-2, with D unclear. The CDR3 reads CASSLGPDTQYF. Here the CDR3 DNA reads TGTGCCAGCAGCTTGGGCCCAGATACGCAGTATTTT.